The rows below give T cell receptor beta chains drawn from one sample of a study of cytomegalovirus exposure and HLA in healthy donors. The data were produced by immunoSEQ multiplex PCR, yet TCRdb's version contains in-frame clones alone and is incomplete. The data show about 160,000 clones, around 85% seen once. Specimen: PBMCs. Every receptor here comes from a boy aged 2-15 years in good health and CMV-seronegative. Both conserved end residues are part of each CDR3. The D gene is left open where the match is weak. The size field is filled for only some rows; it gives once, few, many or a size class.

>TRBV2|.|TRBJ2-3|15|.
CASVMREPITDTQYF
TGTGCCAGCGTAATGAGAGAGCCGATCACAGATACGCAGTATTTT
>TRBV2|.|TRBJ1-1|14|.
CASSDEMMNTEAFF
TGTGCCAGCAGTGATGAGATGATGAACACTGAAGCTTTCTTT
>TRBV5-6|once|TRBJ2-7|16|.
CASRVGGGFSLQEQYF
TGTGCCAGCAGGGTGGGAGGCGGCTTTAGTCTGCAGGAGCAGTACTTC
>TRBV7-8|.|TRBJ1-1|18|TRBD1
CASSSERVPTGPNTEAFF
TGTGCCAGCAGCTCCGAACGAGTCCCGACAGGGCCGAACACTGAAGCTTTCTTT
>TRBV5-5|.|TRBJ1-1|15|.
CASSLTVEMNTEAFF
TGTGCCAGCAGCTTGACAGTAGAGATGAACACTGAAGCTTTCTTT
>TRBV30|.|TRBJ1-1|15|.
CAWSVLQAPNTEAFF
TGTGCCTGGAGTGTACTACAGGCCCCGAACACTGAAGCTTTCTTT
>TRBV5-1|.|TRBJ2-3|15|.
CASSLAGVSTDTQYF
TGCGCCAGCAGCTTGGCAGGGGTTAGCACAGATACGCAGTATTTT
>TRBV5-1|.|TRBJ1-2|15|TRBD1
CASSPGQGSGYGYTF
TGCGCCAGCAGCCCGGGACAGGGGTCGGGCTATGGCTACACCTTC
>TRBV27|.|TRBJ2-5|14|.
CASSPSIAGETQYF
TGTGCCAGCAGCCCATCCATAGCCGGGGAGACCCAGTACTTC
>TRBV6-1|.|TRBJ1-6|16|.
CASSESGAGVNSPLHF
TGTGCCAGCAGTGAATCCGGGGCGGGGGTGAACTCACCCCTCCACTTT
>TRBV11-2|.|TRBJ2-7|14|TRBD2
CASSWAGGTYEQYF
TGTGCCAGCAGCTGGGCGGGAGGAACCTACGAGCAGTACTTC
>TRBV11-2|once|TRBJ2-7|16|TRBD1
CASSPGTGGLAYEQYF
TGTGCCAGCAGCCCCGGGACAGGGGGTTTGGCCTACGAGCAGTACTTC
>TRBV30|.|TRBJ2-3|18|.
CAWSVPSGGVGGTDTQYF
TGTGCCTGGAGTGTCCCCAGCGGAGGGGTTGGTGGCACAGATACGCAGTATTTT
>TRBV4-1|.|TRBJ2-7|15|.
CASSPPAGQAYEQYF
TGCGCCAGCAGCCCCCCCGCAGGGCAAGCCTACGAGCAGTACTTC